The present TCR beta chain was sequenced within a study of T-cell memory formation after mild COVID-19 (dated by TCRdb to the early 2020s). At the level of the whole study: TCR sequence clusters from the two donors were largely donor specific. Longitudinal TCRalpha and TCRbeta repertoire sequencing tracked T-cell clones expanding and contracting after mild COVID-19 in a couple of donors. Two young, previously healthy adult volunteers, one female and one male, were included in the cohort. Beyond this particular receptor, the publication reports: Contracting CD4+ clones turned up mainly in the CM and EM memory subsets, whereas EMRA was where CD8+ clones were enriched. SARS-CoV-2 specificity of the second-wave clones peaking on day 37 was not confirmed. From day 15 to 85, contracting clones showed balanced CD4/CD8 phenotypes, whereas a second wave of clones that expanded from day 15 to 37 leaned towards CD4+. Only two mild cases were covered by the study, and larger cohorts that include severe cases with pre-infection samples were considered necessary. Some responding clones were found in pre-infection memory, which suggests that pre-existing cross-reactive memory T cells took part in the SARS-CoV-2 response.

This clonotype was observed a few times. The antigen this receptor binds is unknown. There are no base qualities to consult, and no much larger clone falls within one base. PBMCs were isolated by Ficoll-Paque density gradient centrifugation. The junction shows trimming of 1 base on V and 2 bases on J, and the gene matches do not reach 4 bases of it. From the germline V gene, CDR1 is LGHNA and CDR2 is YSLEER. Including the terminal cysteine and phenylalanine, the CDR3 comprises 17 residues. Kept here is only the CDR3 DNA, which spans 51 bases and is read in frame from base 1. The sample was run on an Illumina NovaSeq 6000. Using 5'RACE with constant-segment primers, TCRalpha and TCRbeta cDNA libraries were constructed, with sample barcodes and unique molecular identifiers added in the process. Trizol reagent was used to extract RNA from every sample. Libraries were amplified in two PCR steps, with a second sample barcode and Illumina TruSeq adapters added in the second step. Libraries were sequenced on an Illumina NovaSeq with 2 x 150 bp paired-end reads. Turning to the authors' computational methods: Demultiplexing of reads and collapsing into UMI-guided consensus sequences were performed with migec v1.2.7. With mixcr v2.1.11, UMI consensuses were aligned to TRA and TRB V and J templates and assembled into clonotypes. A clonotype was counted as expanded or contracted only if both edgeR and NoisET called the change significant, with noise models trained on biological replicates. For edgeR calls, the thresholds were a false discovery rate-adjusted p below 0.01 and a log2 fold-change of 1. As an exploratory analysis of dynamics, max-normalized trajectories of the 1000 most abundant clonotypes were examined by PCA with hierarchical clustering. The CD4 or CD8 phenotype of responding clones was assigned using the separately sequenced CD4+ and CD8+ repertoires. The public sequencing data were trimmed at Q25 with fastp and processed into clonotypes with MiXCR by TCRdb, which kept only in-frame beta chains. When rows share a CDR3 protein, they turn into one entry using the most common DNA and genes. In this record, the V and J calls reflect TCRdb's handling and not the investigators' own analysis. The table for this sample lists approximately 480,000 distinct CDR3 sequences; around a sixth of them were counted only once. Around 12% of the sample is taken by the ten largest.

The chain uses TRBV4-3 and TRBJ2-3; TRBD2 lines up with 12 middle nucleotides. The sequenced sample was PBMCs or a T cell subset sorted from them (not recorded which). The receptor's source is an adult woman who had mild COVID-19 (a few samples of this study predate the infection). The sample titles of this study are shuffled in the database, so cell type and time point are left out; the donor was told from shared clones. CDR3 sequence: CASSQGLAGVNTDTQYF. The DNA sequence is TGCGCCAGCAGCCAAGGACTAGCGGGAGTCAACACAGATACGCAGTATTTT.